The 21 T cell receptor beta chains listed next were all sequenced from one sample in a study of regulatory T cells in long-lasting Graves disease. Indicated time point: newly diagnosed GD, antithyroid drugs for less than 3 months. The TCR library was made from RNA that had been extracted from PBMCs in TRIzol. Sequencing libraries for TCR beta were prepared with iRepertoire HTBI primers and Arm-PCR of CDR3 regions. Each CDR3 protein is one row after TCRdb ran MiXCR on the multiplex PCR reads. Here the sample spans about 400,000 distinct CDR3 sequences, around 16% being singletons. This sample was also put to use in a study of T cells in Graves' hyperthyroidism and ophthalmopathy.

The material was peripheral blood mononuclear cells (PBMCs), obtained at new diagnosis, from a patient treated with antithyroid drugs. The receptors come from a woman between 18 and 29 years old with Graves disease.

This clonotype was seen at least ten times. The rearrangement joins TRBV28 to TRBJ2-3; D is tentatively TRBD1 or TRBD2 (5 bases each). Germline V lookup: CDR1 MDHEN, CDR2 SYDVKM. Trimming removed 6 bases from V and 3 bases from J, with 16 bases in between. This CDR3 has 15 residues. The CDR3 is CASRPPGWGTDTQYF. The CDR3, as DNA: TGTGCCAGCAGGCCCCCAGGGTGGGGGACAGATACGCAGTATTTT.

This clonotype has ten or more counts. The chain carries TRBV20-1 and TRBJ2-7; unclear D gene. V lost 0 bases and J 2 bases, leaving 11 bases between the germline ends. CDR1 and CDR2 (germline): DFQATT, SNEGSKA (reference sequence). CDR3 size: 14 residues. As DNA, the CDR3 is TGCAGTGCTAGAGACGGCGGCAGAACCTACGAGCAGTACTTC. Translating it yields CSARDGGRTYEQYF.

This clonotype appeared many times. J is TRBJ2-1 and V is TRBV12-3 or TRBV12-4, with 9 bases aligning to TRBD2. The CDR3 runs to 19 residues. Germline trimming cut 3 bases from V and 3 bases from J; bases unmatched to any gene: 15. In nucleotides, the CDR3 is TGTGCCAGCAGTTTTACCGGGACTAGCTTCAGAGGGGACTACAATGAGCAGTTCTTC. This sequence encodes CASSFTGTSFRGDYNEQFF.

This clonotype was seen more than once but under ten times. This chain links TRBV29-1 with TRBJ2-7; D ambiguous. V was shortened by 7 bases and J by 4 bases, with 20 bases between the two germline ends. The CDR3 extends over 14 amino acids. The germline V gene encodes CDR1 SQVTM and CDR2 ANQGSEA. CDR3 DNA sequence: TGCAGCGGTATGGAACGGGCAGATTCATACGAGCAGTACTTC. Translation gives CSGMERADSYEQYF.

The chain carries TRBV5-8 and TRBJ1-4, with 8 bases aligning to TRBD1. The CDR3 is 15 amino acids. Germline V gene lookup returns CDR1 SGHTS and CDR2 YDEGEE. J gave up 6 bases and V 6 bases, and 10 bases lay outside the gene matches. CDR3: CASNAWGQADEKLFF. For the CDR3, the DNA is TGTGCCAGCAACGCCTGGGGACAGGCTGATGAAAAACTGTTTTTT.

The chain couples TRBV4-1 to TRBJ2-7; D not certain. CDR1 MGHRA and CDR2 YSYEKL come from the germline V gene. The CDR3 extends over 14 amino acids. The germline V and J ends were trimmed by 0 bases and 1 base, with 7 bases remaining between them. CDR3 amino acids: CASSQDAGSYEQYF. The CDR3 nucleotides are TGCGCCAGCAGCCAAGATGCAGGATCCTACGAGCAGTACTTC.

This clonotype was seen many times. The chain joins TRBV29-1 to TRBJ2-5, with a possible D match to TRBD2 (6 bases). CDR3 size: 13 residues. The ends were cut back, 7 bases at V and 0 bases at J, with 12 bases in the middle. Germline V gene lookup returns CDR1 SQVTM and CDR2 ANQGSEA. The chain's CDR3 is CSGMRDYQETQYF. CDR3 nucleotides: TGCAGCGGGATGAGGGACTACCAAGAGACCCAGTACTTC.

As regards this clonotype: Since a far larger clone is one base different, this is likely a read error. The chain links TRBV11-2 to TRBJ1-4; 7 bases align to TRBD1. J gave up 14 bases and V 4 bases, and 7 bases lay outside the gene matches. The CDR3 loop spans 12 amino acids. Per germline, CDR1 SGHAT and CDR2 FQNNGV. The CDR3 reads CASSSGQLALFF. The CDR3 DNA follows: TGTGCCAGCAGCTCGGGACAGCTCGCCCTGTTTTTT.

V usage is TRBV25-1 and J usage is TRBJ2-4; possible D gene TRBD1, 6 bases. This CDR3 is 12 amino acids long. The V gene's germline CDR1 is MGHDK and CDR2 SYGVNS. Between the trimmed V and J ends, which lost 6 bases and 3 bases, there was a span of 6 bases. The CDR3 sequence: CASRQGKNIQYF. CDR3 nucleotide sequence: TGTGCCAGCAGACAGGGCAAAAACATTCAGTACTTC.

This clonotype was observed at least ten times. V and J are TRBV7-8 and TRBJ2-5, with TRBD2 matching over 8 bases. J lost 1 base, V lost 1 base, and 5 bases had no gene match. Germline V gene sequence: CDR1 SGHVS, CDR2 FQNEAQ. The CDR3 totals 16 residues. CDR3 sequence: CASSLEGGGPQETQYF. In nucleotides, the CDR3 is TGTGCCAGCAGCTTAGAAGGCGGGGGGCCCCAAGAGACCCAGTACTTC.

Many counts were recorded for this clonotype. The chain combines TRBV5-1 with TRBJ2-7; no firm D call. Germline V CDR1 and CDR2: SGHRS, YFSETQ. The CDR3 spans 12 residues. Trimming took off 5 bases at V and 3 bases at J, with 9 bases between the two ends. CDR3 sequence (DNA): TGCGCCAGCAGAGCAGAACACTACGAGCAGTACTTC. It yields the protein CASRAEHYEQYF. Combining the CDR3 with reference TRBV5-1 and TRBJ2-7 gives the whole variable domain KAGVTQTPRYLIKTRGQQVTLSCSPISGHRSVSWYQQTPGQGLQFLFEYFSETQRNKGNFPGRFSGRQFSNSRSEMNVSTLELGDSALYLCASRAEHYEQYFGPGTRLTVT.

This clonotype appeared many times. The V and J genes are TRBV5-1 and TRBJ1-2; unclear D gene. The CDR3 spans 14 residues. V was cut by 4 bases and J by 0 bases, with 10 bases left in between. The germline gives CDR1 SGHRS, CDR2 YFSETQ. DNA for the CDR3: TGCGCCAGCAGCGGGAATACGGCTAACTATGGCTACACCTTC. It codes for CASSGNTANYGYTF.

This clonotype showed up many times. The chain employs TRBV28 and TRBJ2-3, with 8 bases matching TRBD2. The germline gives CDR1 MDHEN, CDR2 SYDVKM. V was pared by 6 bases and J by 4 bases, with 6 bases of the junction left unmatched. The CDR3 is 14 residues long. The CDR3 here is CASRYGRVADTQYF. CDR3 sequence (DNA): TGTGCCAGCAGGTACGGGAGGGTGGCAGATACGCAGTATTTT. The variable domain in full, completed from reference TRBV28 and TRBJ2-3, reads DVKVTQSSRYLVKRTGEKVFLECVQDMDHENMFWYRQDPGLGLRLIYFSYDVKMKEKGDIPEGYSVSREKKERFSLILESASTNQTSMYLCASRYGRVADTQYFGPGTRLTVL.

The chain combines TRBV28 with TRBJ2-1, with 7 bases aligning to TRBD1. This CDR3 region has 16 residues. Germline CDR1 is MDHEN and CDR2 is SYDVKM. The J segment lost 0 bases and the V segment lost 6 bases, leaving 8 bases of the junction unmatched. The CDR3 nucleotides are TGTGCCAGCAGCCCCATGACAGGGCCCTCCTACAATGAGCAGTTCTTC. Amino acid sequence: CASSPMTGPSYNEQFF. The full variable domain, completed using reference TRBV28 and TRBJ2-1, is DVKVTQSSRYLVKRTGEKVFLECVQDMDHENMFWYRQDPGLGLRLIYFSYDVKMKEKGDIPEGYSVSREKKERFSLILESASTNQTSMYLCASSPMTGPSYNEQFFGPGTRLTVL.

This sequence joins TRBV6-1 and TRBJ2-2; 7 bases agree with TRBD1. The germline V gene has CDR1 MNHNS and CDR2 SASEGT. Trimming took 7 bases from V and 6 from J; bases not matched to a gene: 5. The CDR3 totals 13 residues. In DNA, the CDR3 is TGTGCCAGCACCAGACAGGGCTCCGGGGAGCTGTTTTTT. Protein product: CASTRQGSGELFF.

A word on this clonotype: A clone one base away is much larger, so this may be a read error. This chain joins TRBV20-1 and TRBJ1-5; weak D call: TRBD1 (5 bases). The germline V gene has CDR1 DFQATT and CDR2 SNEGSKA (reference sequence). The length of the CDR3 is 17 residues. Deletions cut 0 bases from V and 6 bases from J, with 21 bases between. CDR3 amino acids: CSARDALMTAYLQPQHF. The CDR3 bases are TGCAGTGCTAGAGATGCCTTGATGACAGCGTACCTTCAGCCCCAGCATTTT.

This clonotype was seen more than once but under ten times. The chain joins TRBV24-1 to TRBJ1-2; D is perhaps TRBD1 (6 bases). The germline V and J ends were trimmed by 9 bases and 3 bases, with 7 bases remaining between them. The CDR3 has 11 amino acids. CDR1 and CDR2 from the germline V gene are KGHDR and SFDVKD. CDR3 in amino acids: CATGGHYGYTF. Here the CDR3 DNA reads TGTGCCACCGGGGGCCACTATGGCTACACCTTC.

DNA of the CDR3: TGTGCCAGCAGCGTAGCCACAGGGGGCTTGAACACTGAAGCTTTCTTT. Amino acids: CASSVATGGLNTEAFF. This chain uses TRBV9 with TRBJ1-1, with 9 bases aligning to TRBD1. V gave up 0 bases and J gave up 0 bases; unmatched junction bases: 3. The CDR3 covers 16 residues. Germline V lookup: CDR1 SGDLS, CDR2 YYNGEE.

In its sample, this clonotype was seen many times. The chain is built from TRBV20-1 and TRBJ2-3; 7 bases map to TRBD2. The CDR3 is 15 amino acids. The V gene end was trimmed by 0 bases and the J gene end by 6 bases; junction bases not matched to a gene: 9. CDR1 is DFQATT, CDR2 SNEGSKA, per germline (reference sequence). The CDR3: CSARDQGGGGDTQYF. The DNA for the CDR3 is TGCAGTGCTAGAGATCAGGGCGGGGGAGGTGATACGCAGTATTTT.

This clonotype occurred a few times. In DNA, the CDR3 is TGCAGCGCCGGCCGGGGGGTTTACAATGAGCAGTTCTTC. This encodes CSAGRGVYNEQFF. The chain is built from TRBV29-1 and TRBJ2-1; 7 positions match TRBD2. The CDR3 covers 13 residues. Trimming at V came to 7 bases and at J to 4 bases, leaving 7 bases not matched to a gene. Germline loops: CDR1 SQVTM, CDR2 ANQGSEA.

This clonotype came up many times. CDR3 residues: CASSSRSGLQETQYF. The CDR3 region has the DNA TGTGCCAGCAGCTCCAGATCCGGGCTACAAGAGACCCAGTACTTC. J is TRBJ2-5 and V is TRBV11-2; no clear D gene. The CDR3 runs to 15 residues. V was pared by 4 bases and J by 2 bases, with 14 bases between. The germline gives CDR1 SGHAT, CDR2 FQNNGV.